These T cell receptor beta chains were read from a single sample in a study of blood T cell repertoires in COVID-19. Sequencing used immunoSEQ multiplex PCR; TCRdb keeps in-frame clones, though not all of them. The table shows under 200,000 clones, with around 87% occurring only once. Sequencing was carried out using PBMCs or T cells enriched from blood (not recorded which). The receptor source for this set is a woman aged 45-60 years who had recovered from COVID-19. CDR3s include the opening cysteine and the closing phenylalanine or tryptophan.

V,length,CDR3
TRBV19,16,CASRRPPGQDNQPQHF
TRBV19,15,CASSGGIVINYGYTF
TRBV19,13,CASSRGQSYEQYF
TRBV7-2,16,CASSLAVAGGYNEQFF
TRBV19,14,CASSELAGPYEQYF
TRBV18,14,CASSSRGKDEKLFF
TRBV6-2/TRBV6-3,14,CASSYSSITDGYTF
TRBV3-1/TRBV3-2,15,CASSQTRGLYYGYTF
TRBV10-3,18,CAISEGEGLAGAGDTQYF
TRBV7-2,13,CASSRTSLYEQYF
TRBV5-1,17,CASSSAGTGANTGELFF
TRBV9,14,CASSANRGGTEAFF
TRBV27,21,CASSLSRRGLAGPKIPNEQFF
TRBV5-1,15,CASSPNTGDEYGYTF
TRBV2,15,CAIQISGTGANVLTF
TRBV5-4,18,CASRSKATGQRNVHEQYF
TRBV7-3,16,CASSPISGGNTDTQYF
TRBV5-8,16,CASSTGTSGGQETQYF
TRBV9,15,CASSVGRGGPYGYTF
TRBV15,17,CATSRVTGTGVYNEQFF
TRBV7-2,13,CASSDTGGGEAFF
TRBV2,14,CASILQGAGGELFF
TRBV12-3/TRBV12-4,12,CASSYRDSPLHF
TRBV7-9,13,CASSLALNTEAFF
TRBV7-2,14,CASSLVPGAGELFF
TRBV19,15,CASSLASGGADEQFF
TRBV7-8,15,CASSPYLAGESRQYF
TRBV5-4,14,CASSPGQRKDEQYF
TRBV11-3,18,CASSQLGRASGPPYEQYF
TRBV14,15,CASSQQQLLNTEAFF
TRBV11-1,14,CASSHDIGGTEAFF
TRBV4-3,14,CASSQGAQGQPQHF
TRBV14,16,CASSLGTVLAKNIQYF
TRBV14,15,CASSQGAGIVETQYF
TRBV11-3,15,CASSPARGGGTEAFF
TRBV7-8,14,CASSLGSRQETQYF
TRBV29-1,11,CSVWGNYGYTF
TRBV7-9,14,CASSLRQSNEKLFF
TRBV19,16,CASSPGQLTSTDTQYF
TRBV7-2,13,CASSLAANTEAFF
TRBV6-5,12,CASRLASDTQYF
TRBV7-2,15,CASSLTSGGPGEQFF
TRBV5-8,15,CASSLGQFGNQPQHF
TRBV19,14,CASTGTLINSPLHF
TRBV5-6,13,CASSLILPDTQYF
TRBV5-8,14,CASSLGQEFYGYTF
TRBV7-2,16,CASSILGGGTKETQYF
TRBV11-2,15,CASSTRNMRNYGYTF
TRBV6-2/TRBV6-3,17,CASSYGHPSGAEGTQYF
TRBV6-5,12,CASKRYSYEQYF
TRBV2,15,CASSRRDRAAYEQYF
TRBV16,14,CASSHRTGENIQYF
TRBV11-3,14,CASTFGESGETQYF
TRBV3-1/TRBV3-2,15,CASSRPSVREVEQYF
TRBV18,14,CASSSIQGADGYTF
TRBV20-1,13,CSASYFSTGELFF
TRBV19,13,CATSSGGTDTQYF
TRBV9,15,CASSVDGTTSYEQYF
TRBV11-2,14,CASSLVGQANTIYF